This passage covers 9 T cell receptor beta chains from one sample sequenced in a study of CD8 T cells in ankylosing spondylitis. TCRdb re-called the 5' RACE reads through MiXCR, storing one row per CDR3 protein. This sample carries under 200,000 distinct CDR3 sequences, 9.8% of them seen once, and the ten largest clones take more than 13%. Sequences were obtained from blood, either unsorted or a sorted T cell fraction (not recorded which). These receptors were collected from a female donor with ankylosing spondylitis or in good health (not recorded which).

This clonotype showed up just a few times. V is TRBV18 and J is TRBJ2-7; D is undetermined. This CDR3 region has 13 residues. CDR1 is KGHSH and CDR2 is LQKENI in the germline V gene. V lost 2 bases, J lost 6 bases, and 11 bases lay in between. The CDR3 DNA is TGTGCCAGCTCACCATACGTAGCTTCCGAGCAGTACTTC. Protein sequence: CASSPYVASEQYF.

The sample holds many counts of this clonotype. In DNA form, the CDR3 reads TGTGCCAGCAGTCCCGCAGGGAGGGCTGGCAATGAGCAGTTCTTC. It is translated as CASSPAGRAGNEQFF. The chain carries TRBV7-9 and TRBJ2-1, with 7 bases lining up with TRBD2. Germline CDR1 reads SEHNR; CDR2 reads FQNEAQ (reference sequence). The CDR3 loop spans 15 amino acids. J gave up 6 bases and V 6 bases, and 11 bases lay outside the gene matches.

The chain is built from TRBV30 and TRBJ2-5, with a tentative D call TRBD1 (5 bases). The germline CDR1 and CDR2 sequences are GTSNPN and SVGIG (reference sequence). Trimming cost V 2 bases and J 5 bases, with 15 bases left between them. The CDR3 is made up of 14 amino acids. In DNA form, the CDR3 reads TGTGCCTGGAGTATGGACACCCGTGGGGAGACCCAGTACTTC. Its translation is CAWSMDTRGETQYF.

This clonotype has ten or more counts. The genes are TRBV6-5 and TRBJ2-2, with no clear D. V was shortened by 4 bases and J by 1 base, with 10 bases between the two germline ends. The length of the CDR3 is 15 residues. CDR1 is MNHEY, CDR2 SVGAGI, per germline. The CDR3 coding sequence is TGTGCCAGCAGTTTACAAATATTGAACACCGGGGAGCTGTTTTTT. It translates to CASSLQILNTGELFF.

This chain links TRBV10-3 with TRBJ1-5; tentatively, D is TRBD1 (6 bases). Trimming removed 2 bases from V and 3 bases from J, with 11 bases in between. The CDR3 spans 15 residues. Germline CDR1 is ENHRY and CDR2 is SYGVKD. CDR3 nucleotides: TGTGCCATCAGTGAGGAGAACAGGGACAATCAGCCCCAGCATTTT. Translated: CAISEENRDNQPQHF.

CDR3 bases: TGTGCCAGCAGGCAAGCGGGAGGGTTGGATGAGCAGTTCTTC. This gives the protein CASRQAGGLDEQFF. The chain has TRBV7-8 and TRBJ2-1, with 10 bases that match TRBD2. This CDR3 has 14 residues. J was trimmed by 8 bases and V by 6 bases; bases with no gene match: 7. CDR1 is SGHVS, CDR2 FQNEAQ, per germline.

The table lists this clonotype with a few counts. The rearrangement uses TRBV29-1 and TRBJ2-6; the D is unclear. The CDR3 is 13 amino acids. V dropped 4 bases and J dropped 2 bases, with 6 bases sitting between them. Germline CDR1 and CDR2: SQVTM and ANQGSEA. The CDR3 region has the DNA TGCAGCGTTGGGGGTCCTGGGGCCAACGTCCTGACTTTC. This translates into CSVGGPGANVLTF.

This clonotype was observed many times. The V and J genes are TRBV27 and TRBJ1-5; 8 bases agree with TRBD1. CDR3 length: 13 residues. Germline CDR1 is MNHEY and CDR2 is SMNVEV (reference sequence). The V gene end was trimmed by 8 bases and the J gene end by 0 bases; junction bases not matched to a gene: 0. The CDR3 reads CASGQGSNQPQHF. Written as DNA, the CDR3 is TGTGCCAGCGGACAGGGTAGCAATCAGCCCCAGCATTTT.

This clonotype was counted at least ten times. The chain has TRBV2 and TRBJ2-1, with D tentatively TRBD2 (5 bases). The CDR3 loop spans 12 amino acids. Germline CDR1 is SNHLY and CDR2 is FYNNEI. The V gene lost 8 bases and the J gene lost 1 base, with 6 bases spanning the gap. Written as DNA, the CDR3 is TGTGCCAGCCGCGGGTCCTACAATGAGCAGTTCTTC. Amino acid sequence: CASRGSYNEQFF.